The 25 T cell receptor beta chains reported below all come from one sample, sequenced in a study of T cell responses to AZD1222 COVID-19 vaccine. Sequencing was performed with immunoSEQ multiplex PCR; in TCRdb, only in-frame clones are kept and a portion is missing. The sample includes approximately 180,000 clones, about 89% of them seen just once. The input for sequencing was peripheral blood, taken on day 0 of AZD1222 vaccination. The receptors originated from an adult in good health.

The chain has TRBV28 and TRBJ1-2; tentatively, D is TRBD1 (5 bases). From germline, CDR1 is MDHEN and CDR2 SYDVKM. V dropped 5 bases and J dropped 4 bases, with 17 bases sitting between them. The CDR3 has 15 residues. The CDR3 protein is CASSPPGRGGYGYTF. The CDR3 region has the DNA TGTGCCAGCAGTCCCCCAGGGAGGGGCGGCTATGGCTACACCTTC.

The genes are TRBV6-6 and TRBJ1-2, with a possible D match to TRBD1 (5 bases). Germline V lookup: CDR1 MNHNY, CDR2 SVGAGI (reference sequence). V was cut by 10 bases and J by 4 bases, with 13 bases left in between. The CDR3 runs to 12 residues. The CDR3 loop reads CAILRGGYGYTF. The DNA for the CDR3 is TGTGCCATCCTCCGGGGCGGCTATGGCTACACCTTC.

The DNA of the CDR3 is TGTGCCAGCAGCCCAGGGACAGGGGGGTACGAGCAGTACTTC. The encoded protein is CASSPGTGGYEQYF. J is TRBJ2-7 and V is TRBV5-5; 11 bases match TRBD1. Trimming removed 4 bases from V and 4 bases from J; junction bases left unmatched: 4. The germline gives CDR1 SGHKS, CDR2 YYEKEE (reference sequence). This CDR3 contains 14 residues.

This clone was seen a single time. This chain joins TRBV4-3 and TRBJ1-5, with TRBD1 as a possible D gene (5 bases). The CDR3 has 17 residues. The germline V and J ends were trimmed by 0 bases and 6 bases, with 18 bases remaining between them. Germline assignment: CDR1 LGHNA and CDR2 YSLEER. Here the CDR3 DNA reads TGCGCCAGCAGCCAAGATAGGGCAGGGACGGCACTTCAGCCCCAGCATTTT. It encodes CASSQDRAGTALQPQHF.

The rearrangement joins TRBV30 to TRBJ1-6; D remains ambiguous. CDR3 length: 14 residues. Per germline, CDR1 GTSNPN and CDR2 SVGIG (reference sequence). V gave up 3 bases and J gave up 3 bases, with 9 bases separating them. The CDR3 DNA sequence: TGTGCCTGGAGGAAGGCAGTCTATAATTCACCCCTCCACTTT. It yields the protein CAWRKAVYNSPLHF.

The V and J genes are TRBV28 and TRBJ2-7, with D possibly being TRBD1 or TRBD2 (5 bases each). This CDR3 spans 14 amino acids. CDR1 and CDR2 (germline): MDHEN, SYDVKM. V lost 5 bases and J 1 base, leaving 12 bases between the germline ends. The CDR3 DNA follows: TGTGCCAGCAGTGACTGGGACGGGTCCTACGAGCAGTACGTC. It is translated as CASSDWDGSYEQYV.

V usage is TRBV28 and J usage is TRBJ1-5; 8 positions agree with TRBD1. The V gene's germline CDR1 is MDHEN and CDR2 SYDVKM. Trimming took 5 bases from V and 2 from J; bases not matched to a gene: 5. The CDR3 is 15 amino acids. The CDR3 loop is CASSTTGVGNQPQHF. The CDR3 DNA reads TGTGCCAGCAGTACGACAGGGGTTGGCAATCAGCCCCAGCATTTT.

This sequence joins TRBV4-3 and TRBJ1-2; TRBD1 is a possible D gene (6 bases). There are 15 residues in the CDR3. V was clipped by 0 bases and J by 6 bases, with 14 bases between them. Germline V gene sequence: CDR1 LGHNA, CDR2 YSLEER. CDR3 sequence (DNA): TGCGCCAGCAGCCAAGATTTTCAGGGGATCCATGGCTACACCTTC. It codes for CASSQDFQGIHGYTF.

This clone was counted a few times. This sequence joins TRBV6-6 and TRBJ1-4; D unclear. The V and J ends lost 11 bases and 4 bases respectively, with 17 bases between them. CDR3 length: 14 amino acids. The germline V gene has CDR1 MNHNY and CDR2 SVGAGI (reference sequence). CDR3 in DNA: TGTGCCTCATATATCGGCCGGATTAATGAAAAACTGTTTTTT. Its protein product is CASYIGRINEKLFF.

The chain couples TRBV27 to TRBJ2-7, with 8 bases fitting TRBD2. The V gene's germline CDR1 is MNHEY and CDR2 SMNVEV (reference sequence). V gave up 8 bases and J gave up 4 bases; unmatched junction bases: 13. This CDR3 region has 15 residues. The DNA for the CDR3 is TGTGCCAGCCAATATTCGGGACTAGGCGCTTACGAGCAGTACTTC. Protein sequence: CASQYSGLGAYEQYF.

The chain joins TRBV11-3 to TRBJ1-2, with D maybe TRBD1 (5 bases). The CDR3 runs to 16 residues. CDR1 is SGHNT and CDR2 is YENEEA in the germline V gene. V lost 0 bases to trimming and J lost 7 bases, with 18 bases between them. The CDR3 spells CASSLDLVGAISGYTF. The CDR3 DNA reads TGTGCCAGCAGCTTAGATCTAGTAGGGGCTATAAGTGGCTACACCTTC.

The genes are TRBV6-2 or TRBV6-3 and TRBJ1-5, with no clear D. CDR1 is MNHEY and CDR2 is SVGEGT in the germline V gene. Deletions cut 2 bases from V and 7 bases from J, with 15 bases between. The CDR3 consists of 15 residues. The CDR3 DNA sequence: TGTGCCAGCAGTTACCGAGACGGCTTGTGGCAGCCCCAGCATTTT. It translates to CASSYRDGLWQPQHF.

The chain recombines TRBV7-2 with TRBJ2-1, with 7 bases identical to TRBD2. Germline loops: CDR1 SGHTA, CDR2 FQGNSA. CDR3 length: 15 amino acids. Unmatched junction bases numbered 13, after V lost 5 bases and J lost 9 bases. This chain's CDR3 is CASSPAGTGVTEQFF. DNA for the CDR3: TGTGCCAGCAGCCCAGCGGGGACGGGAGTCACTGAGCAGTTCTTC.

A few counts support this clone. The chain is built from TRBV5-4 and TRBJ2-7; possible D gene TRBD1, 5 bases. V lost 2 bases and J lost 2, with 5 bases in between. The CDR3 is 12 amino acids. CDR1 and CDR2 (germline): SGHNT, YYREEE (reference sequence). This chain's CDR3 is CASSLGAYEQYF. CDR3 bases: TGTGCCAGCAGCTTAGGGGCCTACGAGCAGTACTTC.

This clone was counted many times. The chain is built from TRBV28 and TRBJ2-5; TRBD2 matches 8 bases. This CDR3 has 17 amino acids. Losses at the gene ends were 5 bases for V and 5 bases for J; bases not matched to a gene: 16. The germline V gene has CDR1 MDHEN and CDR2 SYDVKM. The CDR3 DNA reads TGTGCCAGCAGTACCCCCCCTACAGCGGGAGTATGGGAGACCCAGTACTTC. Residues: CASSTPPTAGVWETQYF.

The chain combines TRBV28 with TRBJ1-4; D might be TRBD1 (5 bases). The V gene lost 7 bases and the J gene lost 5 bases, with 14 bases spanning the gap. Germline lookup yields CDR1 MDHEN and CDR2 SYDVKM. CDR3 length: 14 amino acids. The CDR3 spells CASIPRGENEKLFF. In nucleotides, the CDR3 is TGTGCCAGCATTCCACGGGGGGAAAATGAAAAACTGTTTTTT.

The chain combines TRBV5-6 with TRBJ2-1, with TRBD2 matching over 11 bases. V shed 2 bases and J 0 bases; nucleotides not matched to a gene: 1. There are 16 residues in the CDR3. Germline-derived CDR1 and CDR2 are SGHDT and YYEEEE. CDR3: CASSLTSGSSYNEQFF. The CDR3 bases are TGTGCCAGCAGCTTAACTAGCGGGAGCTCCTACAATGAGCAGTTCTTC.

In DNA, the CDR3 is TGTGCCAGCAGCTCGGCAGGGTTTCTGGGCGGCTACACCTTC. It codes for CASSSAGFLGGYTF. J is TRBJ1-2 and V is TRBV11-2, with a weak D call TRBD1 (5 bases). V was shortened by 4 bases and J by 8 bases, with 17 bases between the two germline ends. The CDR3 is 14 residues long. Germline lookup yields CDR1 SGHAT and CDR2 FQNNGV.

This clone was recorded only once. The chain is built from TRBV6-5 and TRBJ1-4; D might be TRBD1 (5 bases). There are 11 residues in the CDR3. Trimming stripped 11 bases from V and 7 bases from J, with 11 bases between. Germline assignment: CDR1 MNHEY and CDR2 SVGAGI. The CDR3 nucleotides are TGTGCCTCGGGGCTCGGTGAAAAACTGTTTTTT. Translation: CASGLGEKLFF.

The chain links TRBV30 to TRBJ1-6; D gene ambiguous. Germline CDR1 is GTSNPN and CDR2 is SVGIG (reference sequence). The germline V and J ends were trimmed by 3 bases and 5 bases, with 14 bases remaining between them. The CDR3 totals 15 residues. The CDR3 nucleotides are TGTGCCTGGAGGTTCCTAAGTTCGAATAATTCACCCCTCCACTTT. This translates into CAWRFLSSNNSPLHF.

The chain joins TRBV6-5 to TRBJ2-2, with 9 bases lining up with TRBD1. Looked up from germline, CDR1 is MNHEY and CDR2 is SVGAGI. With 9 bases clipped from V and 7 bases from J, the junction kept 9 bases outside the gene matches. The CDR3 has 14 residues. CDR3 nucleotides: TGTGCCAGTCTGTTCGGGACAGGGATCGGGGAGCTGTTTTTT. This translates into CASLFGTGIGELFF.

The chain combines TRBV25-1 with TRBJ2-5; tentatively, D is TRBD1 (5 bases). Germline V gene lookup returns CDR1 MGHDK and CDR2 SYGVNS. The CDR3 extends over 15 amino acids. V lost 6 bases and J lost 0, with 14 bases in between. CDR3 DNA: TGTGCCAGCAGCAGGGCTCCTGAGTACCAAGAGACCCAGTACTTC. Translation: CASSRAPEYQETQYF. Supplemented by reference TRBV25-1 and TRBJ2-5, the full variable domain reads EADIYQTPRYLVIGTGKKITLECSQTMGHDKMYWYQQDPGMELHLIHYSYGVNSTEKGDLSSESTVSRIRTEHFPLTLESARPSHTSQYLCASSRAPEYQETQYFGPGTRLLVL.

The CDR3 DNA follows: TGTGCCTGGGCCGAAGGGTACACTGAAGCTTTCTTT. Translation: CAWAEGYTEAFF. The V call is TRBV30, the J call TRBJ1-1; D not certain. The CDR3 totals 12 residues. Germline loops: CDR1 GTSNPN, CDR2 SVGIG (reference sequence). V was trimmed by 5 bases and J by 3 bases, leaving 10 bases between them.

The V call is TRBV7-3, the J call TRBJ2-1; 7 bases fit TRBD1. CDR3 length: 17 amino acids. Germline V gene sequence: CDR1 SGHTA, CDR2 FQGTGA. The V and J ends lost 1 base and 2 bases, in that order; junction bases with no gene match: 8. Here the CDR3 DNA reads TGTGCCAGCAGCTTAAGGTCAAGGGGGCCCCCCTACAATGAGCAGTTCTTC. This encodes CASSLRSRGPPYNEQFF.

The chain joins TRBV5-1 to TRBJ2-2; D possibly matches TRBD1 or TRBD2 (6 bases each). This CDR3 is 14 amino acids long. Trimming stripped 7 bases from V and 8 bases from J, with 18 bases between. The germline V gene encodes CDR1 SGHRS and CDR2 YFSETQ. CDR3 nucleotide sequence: TGCGCCAGCCAAGTCGGGGGCCCGGGAGGGGAGCTGTTTTTT. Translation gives CASQVGGPGGELFF. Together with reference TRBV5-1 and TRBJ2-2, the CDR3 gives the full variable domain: KAGVTQTPRYLIKTRGQQVTLSCSPISGHRSVSWYQQTPGQGLQFLFEYFSETQRNKGNFPGRFSGRQFSNSRSEMNVSTLELGDSALYLCASQVGGPGGELFFGEGSRLTVL.